The 24 T cell receptor beta chains below come from one sample, sequenced in a study of long-term antiretroviral therapy in people with HIV. The libraries were made with immunoSEQ v3.0 at survey level. Profiled with immunoSEQ multiplex PCR; TCRdb holds only in-frame clones, not every one. The sample carries tens of thousands of clones, nearly 95% recorded once. The sequencing here drew on unsorted PBMCs, taken 3.7 years after starting antiretroviral therapy. Receptors were obtained from a woman aged 50 to 60 with HIV.

V and J are TRBV7-9 and TRBJ1-5; D remains unclear. The V end was cut by 4 bases, the J end by 3 bases, with 16 bases between. CDR1 is SEHNR, CDR2 FQNEAQ, per germline (reference sequence). The CDR3 spans 16 residues. CDR3 loop: CASSSVLGYDNQPQHF. CDR3 sequence (DNA): TGTGCCAGCAGCTCCGTCCTCGGGTATGACAATCAGCCCCAGCATTTT.

The chain is built from TRBV2 and TRBJ2-3, with D hard to call. The length of the CDR3 is 14 residues. Trimming removed 2 bases from V and 6 bases from J, with 12 bases in between. Germline V CDR1 and CDR2: SNHLY, FYNNEI. The CDR3 DNA reads as TGTGCCAGCAGTGAAAGGGCTACGGGTGATACGCAGTATTTT. Amino acids: CASSERATGDTQYF.

The gene calls are TRBV7-2 and TRBJ2-7; D is undetermined. V lost 4 bases and J lost 2, with 12 bases in between. Germline V gives CDR1 SGHTA, CDR2 FQGNSA. This CDR3 has 14 residues. The CDR3 loop reads CASSSVAVTYEQYF. The CDR3 DNA reads as TGTGCCAGCAGCTCAGTGGCTGTCACCTACGAGCAGTACTTC.

The chain is built from TRBV29-1 and TRBJ1-1; D is perhaps TRBD1 (5 bases). The germline V and J ends were trimmed by 4 bases and 3 bases, with 12 bases remaining between them. Germline assignment: CDR1 SQVTM and CDR2 ANQGSEA. CDR3 length equals 13 residues. CDR3 nucleotide sequence: TGCAGCGTTGGGACACCTAGGGACACTGAAGCTTTCTTT. Protein product: CSVGTPRDTEAFF.

The chain recombines TRBV21-1 with TRBJ1-6; whether TRBD1, the table's D call, matches the DNA was not checked. TRBV21-1 corresponds to a pseudogene. The CDR3 covers 18 residues. As DNA, the CDR3 is TGTGCCAGTAGTGTGGACAGAGACCTTCGAGGGAGTTATTCACCCCTCCACTTT. This translates into CASSVDRDLRGSYSPLHF.

This chain uses TRBV5-8 with TRBJ2-5, with D uncertain. V dropped 0 bases and J dropped 12 bases, with 9 bases sitting between them. The CDR3 has 11 amino acids. Germline lookup yields CDR1 SGHTS and CDR2 YDEGEE. Written as DNA, the CDR3 is TGTGCCAGCAGCTTGGTCGGCCCGGAGTACTTC. It translates to CASSLVGPEYF.

The chain combines TRBV6-5 with TRBJ2-7, with TRBD2 matching 8 bases. The length of the CDR3 is 15 residues. V trimming: 7 bases; J trimming: 2 bases; junction bases outside the gene matches: 10. Looked up from germline, CDR1 is MNHEY and CDR2 is SVGAGI. CDR3 loop: CASTGRGGGTYEQYF. The CDR3 nucleotides are TGTGCCAGCACCGGACGTGGCGGGGGGACCTACGAGCAGTACTTC.

The chain links TRBV10-3 to TRBJ2-7; 8 positions match TRBD1. The CDR3 has 14 residues. The V segment lost 8 bases and the J segment 1 base; nucleotides outside the gene matches: 7. Germline V gives CDR1 ENHRY, CDR2 SYGVKD. The CDR3 sequence is CAIGTGQTSYEQYF. The CDR3 nucleotides are TGTGCCATCGGGACAGGACAAACTTCCTACGAGCAGTACTTC.

This clone was seen a few times. The chain employs TRBV5-1 and TRBJ2-7; TRBD2 aligns across 12 bases. Per germline, CDR1 SGHRS and CDR2 YFSETQ. The trim removed 4 bases at V and 3 bases at J, leaving 2 bases unmatched. The CDR3 extends over 14 amino acids. CDR3 loop: CASSVTSGGYEQYF. CDR3 bases: TGCGCCAGCAGCGTGACTAGCGGGGGCTACGAGCAGTACTTC.

In DNA form, the CDR3 reads TGTGCCAGCAGTCCCTGGACACTCTACGAGCAGTACTTC. Translating it yields CASSPWTLYEQYF. The chain recombines TRBV2 with TRBJ2-7; TRBD1 is a possible D gene (5 bases). Trimming shortened V by 5 bases and J by 3 bases, and 11 bases separated the two germline ends. CDR1 SNHLY and CDR2 FYNNEI come from the germline V gene. The CDR3 length is 13 residues.

The chain combines TRBV7-2 with TRBJ2-3; perhaps D is TRBD1 or TRBD2 (5 bases each). The V gene lost 0 bases and the J gene lost 4 bases, with 8 bases spanning the gap. Germline V gives CDR1 SGHTA, CDR2 FQGNSA. The CDR3 covers 14 residues. The CDR3 DNA is TGTGCCAGCAGCTTAGCCGTGGGGGCAGATACGCAGTATTTT. This gives the protein CASSLAVGADTQYF.

In nucleotides, the CDR3 is TGTGCCAGCAGCCGGGGGAACAGCCGAGCTAACACTGAAGCTTTCTTT. Amino acid sequence: CASSRGNSRANTEAFF. The V call is TRBV9, the J call TRBJ1-1, with D maybe TRBD1 (5 bases). Germline V CDR1 and CDR2: SGDLS, YYNGEE. V lost 4 bases, J lost 2 bases, and 18 bases lay in between. The CDR3 has 16 residues.

This chain connects TRBV4-1 to TRBJ1-3; D not certain. Germline CDR1 reads MGHRA; CDR2 reads YSYEKL. Between the trimmed V and J ends, which lost 0 bases and 1 base, there was a span of 4 bases. The CDR3 sequence is 14 residues long. The CDR3 region is CASSQEGSGNTIYF. As DNA, the CDR3 is TGCGCCAGCAGCCAAGAAGGGTCTGGAAACACCATATATTTT.

V is TRBV7-9 and J is TRBJ2-7, with 7 bases that match TRBD1. The germline gives CDR1 SEHNR, CDR2 FQNEAQ (reference sequence). The CDR3 is 17 residues long. V lost 5 bases, J lost 5 bases, and 18 bases stayed unmatched. In DNA, the CDR3 is TGTGCCAGCAGCCGTAACAGGGGAATTATTTCCGGGGACGAGCAGTACTTC. This sequence encodes CASSRNRGIISGDEQYF.

This chain joins TRBV5-4 and TRBJ2-2, with 12 nucleotides matching TRBD2. CDR3 length: 18 residues. Germline V CDR1 and CDR2: SGHNT, YYREEE (reference sequence). V lost 1 base and J lost 3; bases outside the gene matches: 7. The CDR3 loop is CASSLRLAGGPDTGELFF. As DNA, the CDR3 is TGTGCCAGCAGCTTGAGGCTAGCGGGGGGGCCTGACACCGGGGAGCTGTTTTTT. Based on the CDR3 plus reference TRBV5-4 and TRBJ2-2, the full variable domain is ETGVTQSPTHLIKTRGQQVTLRCSSQSGHNTVSWYQQALGQGPQFIFQYYREEENGRGNFPPRFSGLQFPNYSSELNVNALELDDSALYLCASSLRLAGGPDTGELFFGEGSRLTVL.

This clone was picked up one time. The chain links TRBV12-5 to TRBJ1-5, with TRBD1 matching over 8 bases. The CDR3 extends over 17 amino acids. V was clipped by 6 bases and J by 1 base; unmatched bases: 11. CDR1 is LGHNT, CDR2 FRNRAP, per germline. The CDR3 protein is CASGYPDRGVSNQPQHF. The DNA for the CDR3 is TGTGCTAGTGGCTACCCAGACAGGGGAGTAAGCAATCAGCCCCAGCATTTT.

The gene calls are TRBV11-1 and TRBJ2-2, with D maybe TRBD1 (6 bases). Germline CDR1 is SGHAT and CDR2 is FQDESV (reference sequence). This CDR3 comprises 15 residues. V gave up 5 bases and J gave up 7 bases, with 17 bases separating them. The CDR3, as DNA: TGTGCCAGCAGCCTTTCCGGGACATGGAACGGGGAGCTGTTTTTT. This encodes CASSLSGTWNGELFF.

The V gene is TRBV6-5, the J gene TRBJ1-6, with D maybe TRBD1 (5 bases). V was shortened by 7 bases and J by 7 bases, with 14 bases between the two germline ends. Germline CDR1 MNHEY, CDR2 SVGAGI. The CDR3 length is 14 residues. For the CDR3, the DNA is TGTGCCAGCAATCAGCGGGGCCCGAATTCACCCCTCCACTTT. It encodes CASNQRGPNSPLHF.

The chain links TRBV13 to TRBJ1-1; D may be TRBD1 (6 bases). V lost 1 base, J lost 1 base, and 7 bases lay in between. Looked up from germline, CDR1 is PRHDT and CDR2 is FYEKMQ (reference sequence). This CDR3 comprises 14 residues. The CDR3 loop reads CASSLEQGNTEAFF. The CDR3, as DNA: TGTGCCAGCAGCTTAGAACAGGGGAACACTGAAGCTTTCTTT.

This clone has more than one count but fewer than ten. The rearrangement joins TRBV4-3 to TRBJ1-5; D not resolved. V was trimmed by 1 base and J by 0 bases, leaving 4 bases between them. Germline V CDR1 and CDR2: LGHNA, YSLEER. The CDR3 runs 14 residues. The CDR3 DNA is TGCGCCAGCAGCCAAGCAGGTAGCAATCAGCCCCAGCATTTT. It specifies CASSQAGSNQPQHF.

A single count supports this clone. The chain uses TRBV7-8 and TRBJ1-2, with TRBD1 matching over 7 bases. Losses at the gene ends were 1 base for V and 8 bases for J; bases not matched to a gene: 1. The CDR3 length is 12 residues. Germline CDR1 SGHVS, CDR2 FQNEAQ. CDR3 in amino acids: CASSLDRGGYTF. In DNA form, the CDR3 reads TGTGCCAGCAGCTTAGACAGGGGCGGCTACACCTTC.

This clone was observed once. The chain carries TRBV12-5 and TRBJ1-4, with D possibly being TRBD1 (6 bases). The germline V gene has CDR1 LGHNT and CDR2 FRNRAP. CDR3 length: 18 amino acids. Trimming took off 2 bases at V and 5 bases at J, with 21 bases between the two ends. DNA of the CDR3: TGTGCTAGTGGTTTGACCCGGCGGGGTAACAGGGAAAATGAAAAACTGTTTTTT. Amino acid sequence: CASGLTRRGNRENEKLFF.

This chain connects TRBV18 to TRBJ1-5; D remains unclear. This CDR3 comprises 12 residues. The V and J ends lost 1 base and 9 bases respectively, with 7 bases between them. CDR1 is KGHSH and CDR2 is LQKENI in the germline V gene. The CDR3 loop is CASSPQVGPQHF. The CDR3 DNA follows: TGTGCCAGCTCACCACAGGTAGGGCCCCAGCATTTT.

This clone was recorded once. V usage is TRBV30 and J usage is TRBJ1-3; D gene unclear. This CDR3 comprises 16 residues. Between the trimmed V and J ends, which lost 0 bases and 0 bases, there was a span of 12 bases. CDR1 GTSNPN and CDR2 SVGIG come from the germline V gene (reference sequence). CDR3 residues: CAWSVLNFGSGNTIYF. The CDR3 DNA sequence: TGTGCCTGGAGTGTCCTGAACTTTGGCTCTGGAAACACCATATATTTT.